These 30 T cell receptor beta chains came from one sample sequenced in a study of T cells in Graves' hyperthyroidism and ophthalmopathy. TCR beta CDR3 regions were amplified from RNA transcripts. The HTBI set primed first-round TCR CDR3 RT-PCR. TCRdb used MiXCR to reprocess the multiplex PCR reads, holding one entry per CDR3 protein. The sample has some 270,000 distinct CDR3 sequences, roughly 15% seen once. The sample comprised blood. Every receptor here comes from a woman aged 25-40 years with Graves' hyperthyroidism that later progressed to Graves' ophthalmopathy.

This clonotype was seen at least ten times. This sequence joins TRBV12-3 or TRBV12-4 and TRBJ2-2; 14 bases map to TRBD2. The CDR3 loop spans 16 amino acids. With V trimmed by 8 bases and J by 7 bases, 9 bases remained unmatched. The DNA for the CDR3 is TGTGCCAGCGGTAAACCGGGACTAGCGGGAGTCGGGGAGCTGTTTTTT. This sequence encodes CASGKPGLAGVGELFF.

This clonotype showed up many times. CDR3 coding DNA: TGTGCCAGCAGCACCTCGGGAGCAGAAAATGGCTACACCTTC. It translates to CASSTSGAENGYTF. This chain uses TRBV7-8 with TRBJ1-2, with no clear D. This CDR3 is 14 amino acids long. Trimming removed 5 bases at V and 6 bases at J, with 16 bases between. Germline CDR1 and CDR2: SGHVS and FQNEAQ.

The rearrangement joins TRBV18 to TRBJ1-1; D gene ambiguous. Germline CDR1 is KGHSH and CDR2 is LQKENI. Trimming stripped 3 bases from V and 5 bases from J, with 10 bases between. CDR3 length equals 13 residues. The CDR3 bases are TGTGCCAGCTCACCGTCTGTTCTGACTGAAGCTTTCTTT. As protein: CASSPSVLTEAFF.

V is TRBV7-2 and J is TRBJ2-2, with 10 nucleotides matching TRBD2. Germline CDR1 reads SGHTA; CDR2 reads FQGNSA. The V segment lost 3 bases and the J segment 4 bases; nucleotides outside the gene matches: 5. The CDR3 extends over 16 amino acids. The chain's CDR3 is CASSFSLAGSTGELFF. The CDR3 region has the DNA TGTGCCAGCAGCTTTTCACTAGCGGGAAGCACCGGGGAGCTGTTTTTT.

This clonotype appeared a few times. V usage is TRBV19 and J usage is TRBJ2-1; 7 nucleotides align to TRBD1. Germline loops: CDR1 LNHDA, CDR2 SQIVND (reference sequence). CDR3 size: 15 residues. V lost 5 bases, J lost 5 bases, and 9 bases stayed unmatched. This CDR3 reads CASSYVTGINNEQFF. The CDR3 DNA sequence: TGTGCCAGTAGTTACGTGACAGGGATTAACAATGAGCAGTTCTTC.

A few counts support this clonotype. Just one base apart from a much larger clone, this may be a read error. The chain couples TRBV11-2 to TRBJ2-7, with D possibly TRBD2 on 6 matching bases. The J call may not be correct, given that the DNA end is closer to TRBJ2-1. Germline V gene data show CDR1 as SGHAT and CDR2 as FQNNGV. This CDR3 comprises 16 residues. The CDR3, as DNA: TGTGCCAGCAGCACATCTCGGGACTTCAATAAGTACGAGCAGTTCTTC. Residues: CASSTSRDFNKYEQFF.

The table lists this clonotype with a few counts. This sequence joins TRBV4-3 and TRBJ2-7; 12 bases fit TRBD1. The germline gives CDR1 LGHNA, CDR2 YSLEER. V lost 3 bases to trimming and J lost 4 bases; unmatched junction nucleotides: 13. The CDR3 sequence is 18 residues long. The CDR3 loop is CASSQDFTGTGGRYEQYF. CDR3 nucleotide sequence: TGCGCCAGCAGCCAGGACTTCACCGGGACAGGGGGCAGGTACGAGCAGTACTTC.

V usage is TRBV4-1 and J usage is TRBJ2-2; 7 nucleotides line up with TRBD2. Germline values: CDR1 MGHRA, CDR2 YSYEKL. This CDR3 is built from 17 residues. V shed 4 bases, J shed 2 bases, and the junction held 10 bases outside the gene matches. This chain's CDR3 is CASSPRGASGNTGELFF. In DNA form, the CDR3 reads TGCGCCAGCAGCCCCCGAGGTGCTAGCGGAAACACCGGGGAGCTGTTTTTT.

Many counts were recorded for this clonotype. The chain recombines TRBV5-1 with TRBJ2-7; 10 bases are a match to TRBD2. The CDR3 runs 15 residues. CDR1 is SGHRS and CDR2 is YFSETQ in the germline V gene. V was clipped by 1 base and J by 5 bases; unmatched bases: 6. CDR3 nucleotides: TGCGCCAGCAGCTTGCTGAGCGGGAGGGGCGACGAGCAGTACTTC. Translated: CASSLLSGRGDEQYF.

This clonotype was detected ten times or more. V and J are TRBV28 and TRBJ1-2; D is perhaps TRBD1 (5 bases). Germline V CDR1 and CDR2: MDHEN, SYDVKM. The CDR3 sequence is 14 residues long. Trimming cost V 5 bases and J 4 bases, with 14 bases left between them. CDR3 sequence reads: CASSLQGTVYGYTF. The CDR3 coding sequence is TGTGCCAGCAGTCTTCAAGGGACGGTCTATGGCTACACCTTC.

There are a few counts of this clonotype. The CDR3 sequence: CASSQEGAGGSDTQYF. The CDR3 DNA reads as TGTGCCAGCAGCCAAGAAGGAGCGGGAGGATCAGATACGCAGTATTTT. The chain combines TRBV4-2 with TRBJ2-3, with TRBD2 identical over 9 bases. V lost 0 bases and J lost 4; bases outside the gene matches: 5. Per the germline V gene, CDR1 is LGHNA and CDR2 is YNFKEQ. This CDR3 has 16 residues.

This clonotype was detected many times. V and J are TRBV5-1 and TRBJ2-7, with D tentatively TRBD1 or TRBD2 (5 bases each). Germline CDR1 and CDR2: SGHRS and YFSETQ. CDR3 length equals 13 residues. V shed 0 bases and J shed 6 bases, with 10 bases lying between them. The CDR3, as DNA: TGCGCCAGCAGCTTGGAGGGGACCCTCGAGCAGTACTTC. It is translated as CASSLEGTLEQYF.

In its sample, this clonotype was seen many times. The chain uses TRBV20-1 and TRBJ2-5; D gene ambiguous. The CDR3 is made up of 12 amino acids. V was pared by 5 bases and J by 5 bases, with 12 bases between. Germline V gene sequence: CDR1 DFQATT, CDR2 SNEGSKA (reference sequence). DNA for the CDR3: TGCAGTGCTTATAGTGGTACGGAGACCCAGTACTTC. This gives the protein CSAYSGTETQYF.

This clonotype has at least ten counts. The CDR3 DNA reads TGTGCCAGCAGCGGACTAGCGGTGGGCTCCTACAATGAGCAGTTCTTC. This encodes CASSGLAVGSYNEQFF. J is TRBJ2-1 and V is TRBV28; 10 positions match TRBD2. Germline CDR1 reads MDHEN; CDR2 reads SYDVKM. After removal of 6 bases from V and 0 bases from J, the junction contained 5 bases not matched to a gene. The CDR3 sequence is 16 residues long.

This clonotype has a count of ten or more. The V and J genes are TRBV5-6 and TRBJ2-7; TRBD1 agrees at 8 bases. With V trimmed by 4 bases and J by 6 bases, 3 bases remained unmatched. Germline V CDR1 and CDR2: SGHDT, YYEEEE. The CDR3 runs 12 residues. For the CDR3, the DNA is TGTGCCAGCAGCCACGACAGGGGCGAGCAGTACTTC. Protein sequence: CASSHDRGEQYF.

This clonotype was counted at least ten times. The V and J genes are TRBV12-3 or TRBV12-4 and TRBJ2-1, with TRBD2 identical over 8 bases. Germline trimming cut 1 base from V and 10 bases from J; bases unmatched to any gene: 9. This CDR3 contains 15 residues. As DNA, the CDR3 is TGTGCCAGCAGTTTAGGCGGGAGGAAGGCTCGCGAGCAGTTCTTC. It yields the protein CASSLGGRKAREQFF.

This chain joins TRBV2 and TRBJ2-1, with D possibly TRBD2 on 7 matching bases. The CDR3 is made up of 15 amino acids. CDR1 SNHLY and CDR2 FYNNEI come from the germline V gene. V was cut by 5 bases and J by 6 bases, with 17 bases left in between. CDR3 amino acids: CASSPQGGAVNEQFF. The CDR3 nucleotides are TGTGCCAGCAGTCCCCAAGGGGGGGCCGTCAATGAGCAGTTCTTC.

This clonotype showed up many times. The chain employs TRBV12-5 and TRBJ1-1; D possibly corresponds to TRBD1 (6 bases). The CDR3 sequence is 16 residues long. The germline V and J ends were trimmed by 0 bases and 0 bases, with 11 bases remaining between them. CDR1 is LGHNT, CDR2 FRNRAP, per germline. In nucleotides, the CDR3 is TGTGCTAGTGGTTTGGTGACAGGAGGAATGAACACTGAAGCTTTCTTT. This translates into CASGLVTGGMNTEAFF.

This clonotype was picked up many times. V gene TRBV7-9 combines with J gene TRBJ1-5, with TRBD1 matching 7 bases. Germline V gene data show CDR1 as SEHNR and CDR2 as FQNEAQ (reference sequence). The CDR3 totals 12 residues. V dropped 1 base and J dropped 9; count of bases not matched to a gene: 0. The CDR3 DNA reads as TGTGCCAGCAGCTTAGGGACAGGGCCCCAGCATTTT. Its protein is CASSLGTGPQHF.

The sample holds many counts of this clonotype. The rearrangement joins TRBV29-1 to TRBJ2-1, with D possibly matching TRBD2 (5 bases). V lost 4 bases, J lost 10 bases, and 11 bases lay in between. The germline CDR1 and CDR2 sequences are SQVTM and ANQGSEA. The CDR3 is made up of 11 amino acids. The CDR3 bases are TGCAGCGTTGCCGAGGGCAGGGAGCAGTTCTTC. Its protein product is CSVAEGREQFF.

This clonotype occurred many times. V gene TRBV20-1 combines with J gene TRBJ2-3; D is possibly TRBD2 (5 bases). Germline V CDR1 and CDR2: DFQATT, SNEGSKA (reference sequence). Trimming stripped 6 bases from V and 1 base from J, with 20 bases between. This CDR3 contains 16 residues. CDR3 region: CSATDNLARGTDTQYF. In DNA, the CDR3 is TGCAGTGCAACAGATAACCTAGCAAGGGGCACAGATACGCAGTATTTT.

The rearrangement uses TRBV11-1 and TRBJ2-5, with 8 nucleotides matching TRBD1. CDR1 SGHAT and CDR2 FQDESV come from the germline V gene (reference sequence). This CDR3 has 16 residues. V shed 1 base and J 0 bases; nucleotides not matched to a gene: 4. CDR3 DNA: TGTGCCAGCAGCTTAGGGACAGGGTTGTACCAAGAGACCCAGTACTTC. Encoded protein: CASSLGTGLYQETQYF.

With regard to this clonotype: A much more abundant neighbour one base away suggests this may be a read error. The V gene is TRBV27, the J gene TRBJ2-7, with D unclear. V was clipped by 3 bases and J by 3 bases, with 6 bases between them. This CDR3 spans 12 amino acids. The germline V gene has CDR1 MNHEY and CDR2 SMNVEV (reference sequence). For the CDR3, the DNA is TGTGCCAGCAGTTTTATGGGCTACGAGCAGTACTTC. This codes for CASSFMGYEQYF.

In this sample, this clonotype turned up many times. V gene TRBV10-3 combines with J gene TRBJ2-1, with 7 bases fitting TRBD1. J lost 6 bases, V lost 2 bases, and 7 bases had no gene match. Looked up from germline, CDR1 is ENHRY and CDR2 is SYGVKD. The CDR3 loop spans 15 amino acids. The DNA for the CDR3 is TGTGCCATCAGTGAGAAGCAGGGGGTTCGCAATGAGCAGTTCTTC. This sequence encodes CAISEKQGVRNEQFF.

This clonotype was detected many times. The chain links TRBV10-3 to TRBJ2-3; D is unclear. Looked up from germline, CDR1 is ENHRY and CDR2 is SYGVKD. V lost 3 bases and J lost 4, with 5 bases in between. This CDR3 spans 12 amino acids. CDR3: CAISDHSDTQYF. In DNA, the CDR3 is TGTGCCATCAGTGACCACTCAGATACGCAGTATTTT.

This clonotype was picked up many times. This chain links TRBV3-1 with TRBJ2-3, with 14 bases matching TRBD2. This CDR3 is built from 15 residues. V lost 0 bases to trimming and J lost 8 bases; unmatched junction nucleotides: 1. The V gene's germline CDR1 is LGHDT and CDR2 YNNKEL (reference sequence). CDR3 protein: CASSQETSGRGTQYF. CDR3 nucleotide sequence: TGTGCCAGCAGCCAAGAGACTAGCGGGAGGGGTACGCAGTATTTT.

Many counts were recorded for this clonotype. This sequence joins TRBV6-1 and TRBJ1-3; no clear D. The length of the CDR3 is 14 residues. CDR1 is MNHNS, CDR2 SASEGT, per germline. Between the trimmed V and J ends, which lost 5 bases and 7 bases, there was a span of 15 bases. CDR3 sequence reads: CASSSQYVGNTIYF. CDR3 DNA: TGTGCCAGCAGTTCTCAATATGTGGGGAACACCATATATTTT.

Worth noting for this clonotype: A much larger clone lies a single base off, so this may be a read error. This rearrangement joins TRBV7-9 to TRBJ2-7; D is possibly TRBD1 or TRBD2 (6 bases each). V shed 5 bases and J shed 6 bases, with 17 bases lying between them. The CDR3 covers 14 residues. Germline V gives CDR1 SEHNR, CDR2 FQNEAQ (reference sequence). CDR3 in amino acids: CASSPPGAGLEQYV. CDR3 DNA: TGTGCCAGCAGCCCCCCGGGGGCAGGTCTCGAGCAGTACGTC.

The V call is TRBV19, the J call TRBJ1-1; 9 nucleotides match TRBD1. Unmatched junction bases numbered 7, after V lost 5 bases and J lost 6 bases. Germline values: CDR1 LNHDA, CDR2 SQIVND (reference sequence). This CDR3 spans 14 amino acids. This chain's CDR3 is CASSVTGQGPEAFF. CDR3 sequence (DNA): TGTGCCAGTAGTGTGACGGGACAGGGCCCTGAAGCTTTCTTT.

This chain links TRBV9 with TRBJ1-2; 8 bases map to TRBD1. Germline values: CDR1 SGDLS, CDR2 YYNGEE. The CDR3 sequence is 14 residues long. Trimming at V came to 5 bases and at J to 6 bases, leaving 9 bases not matched to a gene. The DNA for the CDR3 is TGTGCCAGCAGTTTGACAGGGGTAGCGGATGGCTACACCTTC. Its protein product is CASSLTGVADGYTF. Full variable domain (remainder filled in from reference TRBV9 and TRBJ1-2): DSGVTQTPKHLITATGQRVTLRCSPRSGDLSVYWYQQSLDQGLQFLIQYYNGEERAKGNILERFSAQQFPDLHSELNLSSLELGDSALYFCASSLTGVADGYTFGSGTRLTVV.